Shown below are 3 T cell receptor beta chains from a single sample sequenced in a study of response to subunit inactivated influenza vaccine. One entry per CDR3 protein, called by TCRdb with MiXCR from the RT-PCR reads. Among about 500,000 distinct CDR3 sequences, 16% were seen once, and the ten largest hold 2.5% to 3.5%. The sample was CD4+ T cells sorted from PBMCs, taken less than 30 months after vaccination. The receptor source for this set is a man between 50 and 69 years old who received an inactivated influenza vaccine.

The chain is built from TRBV5-1 and TRBJ2-3, with D possibly called TRBD1 or TRBD2 (8 bases each). This CDR3 region has 17 residues. V lost 4 bases to trimming and J lost 2 bases, with 20 bases between them. Germline V gene lookup returns CDR1 SGHRS and CDR2 YFSETQ. CDR3 region: CASSPGGGGPPTDTQYF. The CDR3 DNA follows: TGCGCCAGCAGCCCAGGGGGCGGGGGGCCTCCCACAGATACGCAGTATTTT. The full variable domain, rest sourced from reference TRBV5-1 and TRBJ2-3, is KAGVTQTPRYLIKTRGQQVTLSCSPISGHRSVSWYQQTPGQGLQFLFEYFSETQRNKGNFPGRFSGRQFSNSRSEMNVSTLELGDSALYLCASSPGGGGPPTDTQYFGPGTRLTVL.

This clonotype was observed a handful of times. The chain is built from TRBV20-1 and TRBJ1-1, with D unclear. CDR3 size: 15 residues. Between the trimmed V and J ends, which lost 4 bases and 1 base, there was a span of 16 bases. CDR1 and CDR2 from the germline V gene are DFQATT and SNEGSKA (reference sequence). The DNA of the CDR3 is TGCAGTGCTACGCCGTCCCCCTTAAGGAACACTGAAGCTTTCTTT. Amino acids: CSATPSPLRNTEAFF.

This clonotype was counted only a few times. This chain links TRBV11-2 with TRBJ2-7; the match to TRBD2 covers 8 bases. Trimming at V came to 3 bases and at J to 6 bases, leaving 7 bases not matched to a gene. Germline-derived CDR1 and CDR2 are SGHAT and FQNNGV. The CDR3 is made up of 14 amino acids. CDR3 in amino acids: CASSFKQGLGEQYF. In DNA form, the CDR3 reads TGTGCCAGCAGCTTTAAGCAGGGACTAGGCGAGCAGTACTTC.